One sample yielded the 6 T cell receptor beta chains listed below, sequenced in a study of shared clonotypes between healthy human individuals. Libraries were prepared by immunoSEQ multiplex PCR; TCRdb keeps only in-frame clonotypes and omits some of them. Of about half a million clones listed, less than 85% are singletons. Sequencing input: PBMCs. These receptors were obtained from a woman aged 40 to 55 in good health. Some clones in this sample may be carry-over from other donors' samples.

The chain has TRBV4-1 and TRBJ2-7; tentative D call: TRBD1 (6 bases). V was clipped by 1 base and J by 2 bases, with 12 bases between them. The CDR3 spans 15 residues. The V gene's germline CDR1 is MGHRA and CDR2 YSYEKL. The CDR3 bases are TGCGCCAGCAGCCAAGGTAACAGGGCCGCCTACGAGCAGTACTTC. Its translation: CASSQGNRAAYEQYF.

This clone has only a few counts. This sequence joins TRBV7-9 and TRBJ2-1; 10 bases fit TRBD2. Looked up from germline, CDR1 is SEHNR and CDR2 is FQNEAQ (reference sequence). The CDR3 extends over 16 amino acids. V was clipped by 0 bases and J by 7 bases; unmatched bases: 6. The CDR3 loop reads CASSLAPAGGGNEQFF. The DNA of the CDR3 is TGTGCCAGCAGCTTAGCTCCAGCGGGAGGGGGTAATGAGCAGTTCTTC.

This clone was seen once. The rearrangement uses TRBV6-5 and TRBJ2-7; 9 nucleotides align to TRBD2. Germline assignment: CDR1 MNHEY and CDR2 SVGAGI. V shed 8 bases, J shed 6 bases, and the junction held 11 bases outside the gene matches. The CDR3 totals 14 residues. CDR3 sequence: CASCPSLAGGEQYF. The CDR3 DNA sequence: TGTGCCAGCTGTCCGTCACTAGCGGGTGGCGAGCAGTACTTC.

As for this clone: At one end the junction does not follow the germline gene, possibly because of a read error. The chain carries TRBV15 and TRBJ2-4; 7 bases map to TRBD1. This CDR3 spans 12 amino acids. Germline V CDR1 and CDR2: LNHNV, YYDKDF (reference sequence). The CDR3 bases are TGTGCCACCAGCAGGGGTGGGACAGCTCCGTCGTTC. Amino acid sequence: CATSRGGTAPSF.

This CDR3 is CASSGSHEQYF. The DNA of the CDR3 is TGTGCCAGCTCCGGGTCCCACGAGCAGTACTTC. The chain uses TRBV6-1 and TRBJ2-7; D not resolved. Trimming took 8 bases from V and 5 from J, leaving 10 bases between them. This CDR3 is 11 amino acids long. CDR1 and CDR2 (germline): MNHNS, SASEGT.

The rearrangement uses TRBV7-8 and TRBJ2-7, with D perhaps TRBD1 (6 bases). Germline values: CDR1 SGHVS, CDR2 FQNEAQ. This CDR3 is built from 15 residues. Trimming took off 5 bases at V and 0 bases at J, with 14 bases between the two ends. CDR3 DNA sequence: TGTGCCAGCAGCCCTACGACAGGAAGCTCCTACGAGCAGTACTTC. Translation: CASSPTTGSSYEQYF.